These 14 T cell receptor beta chains were sequenced from one sample in a study of molecular identifiers for immune sequencing clone quantification. One entry per CDR3 protein results from TCRdb running MiXCR on the PCR reads. Among 490,000 or so distinct CDR3 sequences listed, 25% were seen once. Input material: naive CD8+ T cells from blood, with Jurkat cell RNA spiked in. The subset here: FACS-sorted CD8+CD4-CCR7+CD45RA+ naive T cells. The receptors here all came from a human donor in good health. Some libraries in this study had Jurkat cell RNA spiked in.

This clonotype turned up a few times. The chain employs TRBV20-1 and TRBJ2-7; 12 nucleotides agree with TRBD1. J gave up 2 bases and V 4 bases, and 6 bases lay outside the gene matches. The CDR3 loop spans 15 amino acids. In germline, CDR1 is DFQATT, CDR2 SNEGSKA (reference sequence). In DNA, the CDR3 is TGCAGTGCTACCTCCCGGGACAGGGGGCCCTACGAGCAGTACTTC. It yields the protein CSATSRDRGPYEQYF.

This clonotype was counted many times. The chain recombines TRBV29-1 with TRBJ1-1, with 7 bases lining up with TRBD1. Germline values: CDR1 SQVTM, CDR2 ANQGSEA. The V segment lost 7 bases and the J segment 1 base; nucleotides outside the gene matches: 12. The CDR3 extends over 15 amino acids. The CDR3 DNA reads TGCAGCGGAACCCACAGGGGCCAAACGAACACTGAAGCTTTCTTT. This gives the protein CSGTHRGQTNTEAFF.

This clonotype was picked up many times. V is TRBV6-5 and J is TRBJ2-3, with 8 bases matching TRBD1. V shed 7 bases and J 4 bases; nucleotides not matched to a gene: 10. The germline V gene has CDR1 MNHEY and CDR2 SVGAGI. There are 15 residues in the CDR3. The CDR3 loop reads CASNIYGQGSDTQYF. In nucleotides, the CDR3 is TGTGCCAGCAACATATACGGACAGGGTTCAGATACGCAGTATTTT.

This clonotype has at least ten counts. The chain recombines TRBV5-1 with TRBJ2-3, with 8 bases identical to TRBD1. This CDR3 contains 18 residues. The ends lost 0 bases at V and 2 bases at J; junction bases unmatched: 11. Germline V gene lookup returns CDR1 SGHRS and CDR2 YFSETQ. The CDR3 reads CASSLDTGTGPLTDTQYF. Here the CDR3 DNA reads TGCGCCAGCAGCTTGGATACCGGGACAGGACCACTCACAGATACGCAGTATTTT.

The sample holds a few counts of this clonotype. The V call is TRBV30, the J call TRBJ2-1; D unclear. The CDR3 extends over 13 amino acids. V gave up 0 bases and J gave up 3 bases, with 6 bases separating them. CDR1 is GTSNPN and CDR2 is SVGIG in the germline V gene (reference sequence). The CDR3 nucleotides read TGTGCCTGGAGTGTATCCCACTACAATGAGCAGTTCTTC. It codes for CAWSVSHYNEQFF.

This clonotype occurred a few times. The CDR3 DNA sequence: TGTGCCAGCAGTTACTCCCATTATCAGCCCCAGCATTTT. Translating it yields CASSYSHYQPQHF. The J gene is TRBJ1-5, the V gene TRBV6-5; the D is unclear. The CDR3 extends over 13 amino acids. The germline gives CDR1 MNHEY, CDR2 SVGAGI. V was clipped by 0 bases and J by 5 bases, with 5 bases between them.

The table lists this clonotype with a few counts. The chain is built from TRBV29-1 and TRBJ1-3, with unresolved D. Trimming left V 4 bases short and J 0 bases short, with 10 bases between. CDR1 and CDR2 (germline): SQVTM, ANQGSEA. The CDR3 spans 14 residues. The CDR3 spells CSVVPLTSGNTIYF. CDR3 nucleotide sequence: TGCAGCGTTGTACCCCTTACCTCTGGAAACACCATATATTTT. Drawing the rest from reference TRBV29-1 and TRBJ1-3, the complete variable domain is SAVISQKPSRDICQRGTSLTIQCQVDSQVTMMFWYRQQPGQSLTLIATANQGSEATYESGFVIDKFPISRPNLTFSTLTVSNMSPEDSSIYLCSVVPLTSGNTIYFGEGSWLTVV.

The chain carries TRBV4-1 and TRBJ2-7; 7 bases are a match to TRBD1. J was trimmed by 0 bases and V by 3 bases; bases with no gene match: 5. Germline V gene lookup returns CDR1 MGHRA and CDR2 YSYEKL. The CDR3 loop spans 15 amino acids. This CDR3 reads CASSHPGQLSYEQYF. The CDR3 DNA sequence: TGCGCCAGCAGCCACCCGGGACAGCTCTCCTACGAGCAGTACTTC.

A few counts support this clonotype. The gene calls are TRBV30 and TRBJ2-3; 7 nucleotides agree with TRBD1. The junction had 10 bases not matched to a gene; V was cut back by 5 bases and J by 2 bases. The CDR3 length is 15 residues. The germline CDR1 and CDR2 sequences are GTSNPN and SVGIG (reference sequence). CDR3 sequence reads: CAWVTGASSTDTQYF. CDR3 DNA sequence: TGTGCCTGGGTTACAGGGGCCTCCTCCACAGATACGCAGTATTTT.

The chain links TRBV6-2 or TRBV6-3 to TRBJ2-5; TRBD2 matches at 7 bases. The CDR3 loop spans 17 amino acids. Germline V gene sequence: CDR1 MNHEY, CDR2 SVGEGT. With V trimmed by 0 bases and J by 1 base, 8 bases remained unmatched. The CDR3: CASSYSGPSGFQETQYF. The CDR3 DNA sequence: TGTGCCAGCAGTTACTCGGGGCCTAGCGGTTTCCAAGAGACCCAGTACTTC.

This clonotype showed up just a few times. The chain couples TRBV5-1 to TRBJ2-3; 8 nucleotides line up with TRBD2. Germline lookup yields CDR1 SGHRS and CDR2 YFSETQ. Trimming at V came to 1 base and at J to 5 bases, leaving 6 bases not matched to a gene. The CDR3 is 15 amino acids. Here the CDR3 DNA reads TGCGCCAGCAGCTTGTCGGGGGGGAGTGGAGATACGCAGTATTTT. Protein sequence: CASSLSGGSGDTQYF.

The table lists this clonotype with a few counts. No DNA is shown, since the ends of the CDR3 on it are uncertain; the CDR3 is the one TCRdb lists. The rearrangement joins TRBV27 to TRBJ2-5; no check of the table's D call, TRBD1, against the DNA was made. A total of 14 residues make up the CDR3, ends included. Germline assignment: CDR1 MNHEY and CDR2 SMNVEV (reference sequence). This CDR3 is CASSSSAGGETQYF.

The chain joins TRBV20-1 to TRBJ2-1; no firm D call. The CDR3 loop spans 12 amino acids. CDR1 and CDR2 (germline): DFQATT, SNEGSKA (reference sequence). Trimming left V 1 base short and J 9 bases short, with 10 bases between. DNA for the CDR3: TGCAGTGCTAGAGGGGAAATCGGTGAGCAGTTCTTC. It specifies CSARGEIGEQFF.

This clonotype was seen a few times. The chain employs TRBV4-3 and TRBJ2-7; TRBD2 might be the D (5 bases). The CDR3 is 16 residues long. CDR1 is LGHNA, CDR2 YSLEER, per germline. Deletions cut 0 bases from V and 3 bases from J, with 15 bases between. Here the CDR3 DNA reads TGCGCCAGCAGCCAAGAGGGGTCCGGGGTTAACTACGAGCAGTACTTC. Its protein is CASSQEGSGVNYEQYF.